The 3 T cell receptor beta chains given below trace back to one sample, sequenced in a study of T cells expressing NK-cell markers. TCRdb reprocessed the 5' RACE reads, keeping one entry per CDR3 protein, no DNA. The sample has a few hundred thousand distinct CDR3 sequences. Sequenced input: blood T cells: a sorted CD56 or NKG2C T cell subset, CD4+ or CD8+ T cells, or bulk PBMC T cells (not recorded which). These receptors originate from a woman aged 45-65 years in good health.

CDR3 in amino acids: CAIEGGLTGELFF. The V and J genes are TRBV28 and TRBJ2-2; TCRdb's D gene call, TRBD2, goes unchecked for lack of DNA. Germline values: CDR1 MDHEN, CDR2 SYDVKM. This CDR3 has 13 residues.

The chain links TRBV27 to TRBJ2-3; TCRdb selects TRBD1, and the lack of DNA leaves this call unchecked. The CDR3 is made up of 14 amino acids. Germline V lookup: CDR1 MNHEY, CDR2 SMNVEV (reference sequence). CDR3 sequence reads: CAKSGTSGTDTQYF.

The chain combines TRBV20-1 with TRBJ1-4; the TRBD1 assignment by TCRdb is unverifiable without DNA. Germline-derived CDR1 and CDR2 are DFQATT and SNEGSKA (reference sequence). The CDR3 totals 12 residues. The CDR3 loop is CSVPGPDEKLFF.